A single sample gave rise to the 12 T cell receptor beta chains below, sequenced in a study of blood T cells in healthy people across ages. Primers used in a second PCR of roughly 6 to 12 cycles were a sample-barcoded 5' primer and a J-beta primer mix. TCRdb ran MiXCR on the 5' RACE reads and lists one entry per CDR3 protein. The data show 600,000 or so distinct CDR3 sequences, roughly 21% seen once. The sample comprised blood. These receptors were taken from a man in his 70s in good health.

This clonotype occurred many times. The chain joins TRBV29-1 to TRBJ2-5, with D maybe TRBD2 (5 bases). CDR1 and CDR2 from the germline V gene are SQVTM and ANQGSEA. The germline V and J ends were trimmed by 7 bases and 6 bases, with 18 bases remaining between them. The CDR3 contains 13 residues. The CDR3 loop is CSAERRQVKTQYF. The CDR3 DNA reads TGCAGCGCCGAGCGGCGGCAGGTGAAGACCCAGTACTTC. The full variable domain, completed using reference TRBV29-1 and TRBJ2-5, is SAVISQKPSRDICQRGTSLTIQCQVDSQVTMMFWYRQQPGQSLTLIATANQGSEATYESGFVIDKFPISRPNLTFSTLTVSNMSPEDSSIYLCSAERRQVKTQYFGPGTRLLVL.

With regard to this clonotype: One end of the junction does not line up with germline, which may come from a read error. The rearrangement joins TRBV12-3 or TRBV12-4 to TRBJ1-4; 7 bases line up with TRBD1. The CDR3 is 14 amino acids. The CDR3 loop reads CASNLPGQPEKLFF. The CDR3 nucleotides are TGTGCCAGCAATTTACCGGGACAGCCCGAAAAACTGTTTTTT.

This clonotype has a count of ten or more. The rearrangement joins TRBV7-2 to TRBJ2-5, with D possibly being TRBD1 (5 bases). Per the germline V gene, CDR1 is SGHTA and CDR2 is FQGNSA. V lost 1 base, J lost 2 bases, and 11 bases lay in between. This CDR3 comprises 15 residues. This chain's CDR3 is CASSLVAGKQETQYF. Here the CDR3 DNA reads TGTGCCAGCAGCTTAGTGGCAGGGAAACAAGAGACCCAGTACTTC.

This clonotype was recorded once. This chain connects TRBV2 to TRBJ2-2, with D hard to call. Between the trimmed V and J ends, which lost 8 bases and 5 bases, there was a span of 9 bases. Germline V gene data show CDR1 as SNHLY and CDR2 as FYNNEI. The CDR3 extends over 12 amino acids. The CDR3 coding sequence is TGTGCCAGCGAATACCAAACCGGGGAGCTGTTTTTT. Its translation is CASEYQTGELFF.

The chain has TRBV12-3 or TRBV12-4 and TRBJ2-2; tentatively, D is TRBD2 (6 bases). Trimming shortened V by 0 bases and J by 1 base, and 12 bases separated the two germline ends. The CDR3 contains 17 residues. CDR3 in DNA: TGTGCCAGCAGTTTAGCGCGGAGCGGGTGGAACACCGGGGAGCTGTTTTTT. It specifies CASSLARSGWNTGELFF.

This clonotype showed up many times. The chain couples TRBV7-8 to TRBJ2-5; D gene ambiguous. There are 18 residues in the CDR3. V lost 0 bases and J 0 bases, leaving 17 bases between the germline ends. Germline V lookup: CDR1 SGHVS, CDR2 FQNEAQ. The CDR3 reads CASSLAPIILTYQETQYF. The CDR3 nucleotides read TGTGCCAGCAGCTTAGCGCCTATAATATTGACGTACCAAGAGACCCAGTACTTC.

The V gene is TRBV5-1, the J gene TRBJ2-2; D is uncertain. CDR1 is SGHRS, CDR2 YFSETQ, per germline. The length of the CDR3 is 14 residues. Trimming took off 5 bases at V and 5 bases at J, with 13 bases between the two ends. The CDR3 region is CASSQDLYTGELFF. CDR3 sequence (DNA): TGCGCCAGCAGTCAAGACTTGTATACCGGGGAGCTGTTTTTT.

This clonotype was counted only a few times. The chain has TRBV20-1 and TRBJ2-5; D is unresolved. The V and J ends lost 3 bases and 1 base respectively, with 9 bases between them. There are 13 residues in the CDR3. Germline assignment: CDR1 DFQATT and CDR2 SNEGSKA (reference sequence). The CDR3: CSARVPVQETQYF. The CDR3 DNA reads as TGCAGTGCTAGGGTGCCAGTCCAAGAGACCCAGTACTTC.

The CDR3 region is CASSERQGRDGYTF. CDR3 nucleotides: TGTGCCAGCAGTGAAAGACAGGGGCGAGATGGCTACACCTTC. The rearrangement links TRBV6-1 to TRBJ1-2; TRBD1 aligns across 8 bases. V lost 2 bases, J lost 6 bases, and 5 bases stayed unmatched. This CDR3 spans 14 amino acids. Germline V gene data show CDR1 as MNHNS and CDR2 as SASEGT.

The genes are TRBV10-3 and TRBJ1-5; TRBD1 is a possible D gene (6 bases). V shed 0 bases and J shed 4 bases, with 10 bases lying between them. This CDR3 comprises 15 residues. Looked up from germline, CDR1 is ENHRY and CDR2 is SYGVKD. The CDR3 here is CAISESGGTNQPQHF. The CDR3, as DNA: TGTGCCATCAGTGAGTCGGGGGGGACAAATCAGCCCCAGCATTTT.

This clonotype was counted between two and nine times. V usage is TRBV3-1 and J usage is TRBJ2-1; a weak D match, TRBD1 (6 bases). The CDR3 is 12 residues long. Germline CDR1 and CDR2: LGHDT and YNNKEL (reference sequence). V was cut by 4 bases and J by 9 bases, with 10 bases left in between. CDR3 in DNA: TGTGCCAGCAGCCCCCCCAGGGGTGAGCAGTTCTTC. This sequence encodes CASSPPRGEQFF.

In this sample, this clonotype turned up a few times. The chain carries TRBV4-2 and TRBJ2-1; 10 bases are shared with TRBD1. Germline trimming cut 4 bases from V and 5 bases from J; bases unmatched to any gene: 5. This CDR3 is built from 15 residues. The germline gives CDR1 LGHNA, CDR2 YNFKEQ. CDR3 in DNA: TGTGCCAGCAGCCGACCGGGACAGGGGAACAATGAGCAGTTCTTC. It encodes CASSRPGQGNNEQFF.